The rows below give T cell receptor beta chains drawn from one sample of a study of shared clonotypes between healthy human individuals. This table comes from immunoSEQ multiplex PCR, and its TCRdb copy is limited to in-frame clones, with some not included. The sample has 2 million to 2.5 million clones; 93% are singletons. The sample was naive CD4+ T cells from PBMCs. These receptor sequences come from a man younger than 30 in good health. Some clones in this sample may be carry-over from other donors' samples. Each CDR3 is given with its conserved first and last residue. D genes are given only for firm matches. Rows give clone size only sometimes, using once, few, many, or a class for an expanded clone.

TRBV9	-	TRBJ2-2	TRBD2	CASSVVPPSSGNTGELFF	TGTGCCAGCAGCGTAGTCCCCCCGTCTAGCGGGAATACCGGGGAGCTGTTTTTT
TRBV19	-	TRBJ1-4	TRBD1	CASSIRGTNEKLFF	TGTGCCAGTAGTATCAGGGGGACTAATGAAAAACTGTTTTTT
TRBV4-1	-	TRBJ2-1	TRBD2	CASSQAGGDYNEQFF	TGCGCCAGCAGCCAAGCGGGAGGAGATTACAATGAGCAGTTCTTC
TRBV11-2	-	TRBJ1-3	-	CASSPRGSGTEFSGNTIYF	TGTGCCAGCAGCCCCCGCGGTTCAGGGACGGAGTTCTCTGGAAACACCATATATTTT
TRBV29-1	-	TRBJ2-5	-	CSVGPRGGQETQYF	TGCAGCGTTGGTCCCCGGGGCGGACAAGAGACCCAGTACTTC
TRBV6-6	-	TRBJ1-1	-	CASSYVGTEAFF	TGTGCCAGCAGTTACGTTGGCACTGAAGCTTTCTTT
TRBV21-1	-	TRBJ2-5	-	CASSNFTWDGLAGVEKTQYF	TGTGCCAGCAGCAACTTCACCTGGGACGGACTAGCGGGAGTGGAGAAGACCCAGTACTTC
TRBV28	-	TRBJ2-7	TRBD1	CASSEGGSLNYEQYF	TGTGCCAGCAGTGAAGGGGGCTCCTTGAACTACGAGCAGTACTTC
TRBV7-2	-	TRBJ1-1	-	CASSGGRFTEAFF	TGTGCCAGCAGCGGCGGTAGATTCACTGAAGCTTTCTTT
TRBV6-5	-	TRBJ2-7	-	CASSWKFSSYEQYF	TGTGCCAGCAGTTGGAAGTTTAGCTCCTACGAGCAGTACTTC
TRBV5-1	-	TRBJ1-5	-	CASSGTPNQPQHF	TGCGCCAGCAGCGGGACACCAAATCAGCCCCAGCATTTT
TRBV7-2	-	TRBJ2-5	TRBD2	CASSLVVAGGVETQYF	TGTGCCAGCAGCTTAGTAGTAGCGGGAGGGGTAGAGACCCAGTACTTC
TRBV5-1	-	TRBJ2-1	TRBD2	CASRSSGRTSSYNEQFF	TGCGCCAGCAGATCTAGCGGGAGGACGAGCTCCTACAATGAGCAGTTCTTC
TRBV6-5	-	TRBJ2-7	-	CASSYVRDGEQYF	TGTGCCAGCAGTTACGTAAGGGACGGCGAGCAGTACTTC
TRBV7-9	-	TRBJ1-6	-	CASRSGTEAGSPLHF	TGTGCCAGCAGGTCCGGGACGGAGGCAGGGTCACCCCTCCACTTT
TRBV27	-	TRBJ2-7	TRBD2	CASSTPGLANYEQYF	TGTGCCAGCAGTACCCCGGGACTAGCAAACTACGAGCAGTACTTC
TRBV7-9	-	TRBJ1-2	-	CASSPALGDRGYGYTF	TGTGCCAGCAGCCCGGCCCTCGGGGATCGGGGATATGGCTACACCTTC
TRBV10-2	-	TRBJ1-5	-	CASSESMESLLPQHF	TGCGCCAGCAGTGAGTCGATGGAGAGTCTGTTGCCCCAGCATTTT
TRBV18	-	TRBJ2-2	-	CASSPPMGANTGELFF	TGTGCCAGCTCACCACCTATGGGGGCGAACACCGGGGAGCTGTTTTTT
TRBV18	once	TRBJ1-1	-	CASSPGDTLGRAFF	TGTGCCAGCTCACCAGGGGACACCCTAGGAAGAGCTTTCTTT
TRBV28	-	TRBJ1-2	-	CASNGPPRGGYTF	TGTGCCAGCAATGGGCCCCCAAGAGGTGGCTACACCTTC
TRBV6-5	-	TRBJ1-5	-	CASSYRRGQPQHF	TGTGCCAGCAGTTACCGACGGGGACAGCCCCAGCATTTT
TRBV10-1	once	TRBJ1-1	-	CASSESGAQNTEAFF	TGCGCCAGCAGTGAGTCTGGGGCTCAGAACACTGAAGCTTTCTTT
TRBV7-2	-	TRBJ2-1	-	CASSDRYNEQFF	TGTGCCAGCAGCGACCGATACAATGAGCAGTTCTTC
TRBV28	once	TRBJ2-2	TRBD1	CASNEKRTGMGTGELFF	TGTGCCAGCAACGAAAAAAGGACAGGGATGGGCACCGGGGAGCTGTTTTTT
TRBV19	-	TRBJ2-1	TRBD1	CASSRTGPSYNEQFF	TGTGCCAGTAGTAGGACAGGGCCCTCCTACAATGAGCAGTTCTTC
TRBV5-1	-	TRBJ2-2	-	CASSLADVGITGELFF	TGCGCCAGCAGCTTGGCGGACGTGGGGATCACCGGGGAGCTGTTTTTT
TRBV7-2	-	TRBJ2-4	-	CASSPRGGLAKNIQYF	TGTGCCAGCAGCCCCCGGGGAGGACTAGCCAAAAACATTCAGTACTTC
TRBV5-1	-	TRBJ2-5	TRBD2	CASSFIAGSQETQYF	TGCGCCAGCAGCTTTATAGCGGGAAGCCAAGAGACCCAGTACTTC
TRBV5-1	once	TRBJ2-1	TRBD2	CASSLSSGTNEQFF	TGCGCCAGCAGCTTGTCAAGCGGGACGAATGAGCAGTTCTTC
TRBV5-1	-	TRBJ2-3	TRBD2	CASSLASGSADTQYF	TGCGCCAGCAGCTTGGCCAGCGGGAGTGCAGATACGCAGTATTTT
TRBV5-1	-	TRBJ2-3	-	CASSLAPGIRGNTQYF	TGCGCCAGCAGCTTGGCCCCAGGGATTCGAGGCAATACGCAGTATTTT
TRBV30	-	TRBJ2-1	-	CAWSNSSYNEQFF	TGTGCCTGGAGTAACAGCTCCTACAATGAGCAGTTCTTC
TRBV7-2	-	TRBJ1-6	-	CASNAPGINSPLHF	TGTGCCAGCAACGCACCGGGCATCAATTCACCCCTCCACTTT
TRBV13	-	TRBJ1-1	-	CASSAGGGTEAFF	TGTGCCAGCAGCGCCGGGGGGGGCACTGAAGCTTTCTTT
TRBV4-1	-	TRBJ1-1	-	CASSLRQDTEAFF	TGCGCCAGCAGCCTTCGACAGGACACTGAAGCTTTCTTT
TRBV2	-	TRBJ2-5	-	CASSWYRQETQYF	TGTGCCAGCAGTTGGTATCGTCAAGAGACCCAGTACTTC
TRBV5-6	-	TRBJ2-6	-	CASSPTDSGANVLTF	TGTGCCAGCAGCCCGACAGACTCTGGGGCCAACGTCCTGACTTTC
TRBV7-9	few	TRBJ1-2	-	CASSWDGDDSYGYTF	TGTGCCAGCAGCTGGGACGGTGACGACAGCTATGGCTACACCTTC
TRBV5-4	-	TRBJ2-5	TRBD1	CASSLGTGRETQYF	TGTGCCAGCAGCTTGGGGACAGGGAGGGAGACCCAGTACTTC